This T cell receptor beta chain stems from a study of T cells in Graves' hyperthyroidism and ophthalmopathy. As for the study in general: It was at initial diagnosis, before any treatment, that peripheral blood was collected.

Using RNA transcripts as the source, TCR beta CDR3 regions were amplified. A first-round RT-PCR of the TCR CDR3 used the HTBI primer set. TCRdb reprocessed the multiplex PCR reads with MiXCR, giving one entry per CDR3 protein. The table includes 300,000 to 400,000 distinct CDR3 sequences, approximately 13% detected once. This CDR3 has 16 residues. Germline CDR1 and CDR2: SGHVS and FNYEAQ. V was cut by 2 bases and J by 3 bases, with 16 bases left in between. Uncontrolled infection, other autoimmune disease, pregnancy and lactation each barred patients from inclusion. Orbital computed tomography and thyroid ultrasound, together with serum TRAb and thyroxine and clinical symptoms, were used for diagnoses.

The V and J genes are TRBV7-6 and TRBJ1-1; weak D call: TRBD1 (6 bases). Input material: blood. This clonotype originated in a woman under 30 with Graves' hyperthyroidism. The CDR3 reads CASSLWGGAVDTEAFF. CDR3 DNA: TGTGCCAGCAGCTTATGGGGGGGGGCGGTAGACACTGAAGCTTTCTTT.